The clone carrying this TCR beta chain has at least ten counts. What it binds is not known. The data were taken from a study of naive and memory T cell subsets. The study's findings and limits: Higher TCR numbers at tuberculin sites reflect T cell infiltration, per interpretation.

Treatment indicated: skin biopsy from PPD injection site in Mantoux-positive individual. The library had UMIs added by 3' ligation of an oligonucleotide to TCR cDNA. Skin biopsies came from PPD injection sites in Mantoux-positive individuals. With 1 base clipped from V and 5 bases from J, the junction kept 5 bases outside the gene matches. Germline lookup yields CDR1 LGHDT and CDR2 YNNKEL (reference sequence). This CDR3 has 16 amino acids. Four PCR rounds used nested alpha and beta constant region primers plus the SP2 primer. TCRdb recomputed calls from the UMI-ligation and nested PCR reads with MiXCR, one row per CDR3 protein. In the table there are some 21,000 distinct CDR3 sequences, approximately 6% of which are singletons.

The V call is TRBV3-1, the J call TRBJ2-1; 10 bases are shared with TRBD2. This TCR came from an adult in good health. The starting material was skin, obtained from a tuberculin skin test site. CDR3 region: CASSQVDLAGDNEQFF. The DNA for the CDR3 is TGTGCCAGCAGCCAAGTTGACCTAGCGGGAGACAATGAGCAGTTCTTC.